The sequence of this TCR beta chain was determined in a study of OX40 agonist ivuxolimab in advanced cancers. Using immunoSEQ multiplex PCR, the repertoire was profiled, and TCRdb retains in-frame clones only, with some absent. The sample has more than 40,000 clones; about 88% are singletons. With 4 bases clipped from V and 8 bases from J, the junction kept 8 bases outside the gene matches. The CDR3 has 14 residues. Per germline, CDR1 SGHRS and CDR2 YFSETQ. This sequence originates from an adult with an advanced solid tumor such as melanoma, head and neck, liver or kidney cancer. This specimen consisted of CD4+ or CD8+ T cells sorted from blood, obtained in a trial of the OX40 agonist ivuxolimab. V gene TRBV5-1 combines with J gene TRBJ2-1; TRBD1 aligns across 8 bases. In DNA, the CDR3 is TGCGCCAGCAGCCTCCGACAGGGGTTCGATGAGCAGTTCTTC. This encodes CASSLRQGFDEQFF.